This T cell receptor (beta chain) was observed in a study of T cell responses to AZD1222 COVID-19 vaccine. Study-level findings and limits: In a largely white British group with more females than males, clonal diversity was possibly underestimated. As reported, nearly half of all spike-specific TCRs target variant regions that are unmutated.

Method: immunoSEQ multiplex PCR; TCRdb's copy keeps in-frame clones and lacks some. The table lists about 150,000 clones, 85% to 90% of them singletons, with roughly a tenth in the top ten. As concerns this clone: The antigen is unknown.

Germline values: CDR1 MDHEN, CDR2 SYDVKM. The CDR3 has 15 residues. V was pared by 5 bases and J by 1 base, with 15 bases between. Timing groups of about 4 and about 12 weeks for second doses were pooled. The TCR comes from an adult who received the AZD1222 COVID-19 vaccine. The sequencing here drew on peripheral blood, taken 28 days after the second AZD1222 dose. The chain uses TRBV28 and TRBJ2-7, with D perhaps TRBD2 (6 bases). In nucleotides, the CDR3 is TGTGCCAGCAGTCCACAGTCACGGGAGTCCTACGAGCAGTACTTC. Residues: CASSPQSRESYEQYF.